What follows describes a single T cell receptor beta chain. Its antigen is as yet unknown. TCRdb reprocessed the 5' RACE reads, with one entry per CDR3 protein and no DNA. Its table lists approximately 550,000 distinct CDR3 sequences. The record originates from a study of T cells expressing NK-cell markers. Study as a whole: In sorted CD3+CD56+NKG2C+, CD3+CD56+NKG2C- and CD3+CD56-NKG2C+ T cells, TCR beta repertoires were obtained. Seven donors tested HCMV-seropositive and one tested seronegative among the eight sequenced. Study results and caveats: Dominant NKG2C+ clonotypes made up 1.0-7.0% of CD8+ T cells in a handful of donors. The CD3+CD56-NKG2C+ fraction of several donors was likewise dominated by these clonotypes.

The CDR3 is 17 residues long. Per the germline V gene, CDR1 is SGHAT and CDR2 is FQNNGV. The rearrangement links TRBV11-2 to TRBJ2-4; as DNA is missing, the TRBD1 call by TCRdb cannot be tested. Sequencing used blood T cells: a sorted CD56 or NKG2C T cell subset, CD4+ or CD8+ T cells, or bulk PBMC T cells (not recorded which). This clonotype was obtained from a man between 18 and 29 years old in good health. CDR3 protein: CASSLFHRGEAKNIQYF.